Following are 20 T cell receptor beta chains from one sample sequenced in a study of T cell responses to AZD1222 COVID-19 vaccine. Repertoires were generated with immunoSEQ multiplex PCR, while TCRdb's copy carries only in-frame clones and drops some. The sample shows 100,000 to 150,000 clones, 92% of them seen only once. The material was peripheral blood, obtained on day 0 of AZD1222 vaccination. These receptors came from an adult in good health.

The rearrangement links TRBV5-1 to TRBJ1-6; 7 nucleotides agree with TRBD1. The CDR3 contains 14 residues. Germline CDR1 and CDR2: SGHRS and YFSETQ. Losses at the gene ends were 4 bases for V and 7 bases for J; bases not matched to a gene: 5. The CDR3 DNA follows: TGCGCCAGCAGCACCGGGACAGTGAATTCACCCCTCCACTTT. Translation: CASSTGTVNSPLHF.

V and J are TRBV10-3 and TRBJ1-2, with 8 nucleotides matching TRBD1. The CDR3 runs to 16 residues. Trimming removed 2 bases from V and 5 bases from J; junction bases left unmatched: 10. Germline V CDR1 and CDR2: ENHRY, SYGVKD. In DNA form, the CDR3 reads TGTGCCATCAGTGAGAGCCGGGACAGGTCAAGATATGGCTACACCTTC. Its protein product is CAISESRDRSRYGYTF.

The chain is built from TRBV6-5 and TRBJ1-4; 8 bases line up with TRBD1. Looked up from germline, CDR1 is MNHEY and CDR2 is SVGAGI. The CDR3 length is 16 residues. V dropped 0 bases and J dropped 7; count of bases not matched to a gene: 7. The DNA of the CDR3 is TGTGCCAGCAGTTACTCGGGGACAGGTGCGAGTGAAAAACTGTTTTTT. Translated: CASSYSGTGASEKLFF.

The V call is TRBV24-1, the J call TRBJ1-1; 7 bases fit TRBD1. This CDR3 spans 14 amino acids. Germline V gene lookup returns CDR1 KGHDR and CDR2 SFDVKD. J lost 4 bases, V lost 5 bases, and 6 bases had no gene match. CDR3: CATSVPGGGTEAFF. The CDR3 region has the DNA TGTGCCACCAGTGTTCCAGGGGGAGGCACTGAAGCTTTCTTT.

This clone was seen only once. V is TRBV24-1 and J is TRBJ2-7; D is unclear. This CDR3 region has 12 residues. V was shortened by 4 bases and J by 1 base, with 4 bases between the two germline ends. Germline loops: CDR1 KGHDR, CDR2 SFDVKD. The CDR3 DNA follows: TGTGCCACCAGTGAAGGGTCCTACGAGCAGTACTTC. It is translated as CATSEGSYEQYF.

This chain links TRBV19 with TRBJ2-7; TRBD1 or TRBD2 may be the D gene (5 bases each). CDR1 LNHDA and CDR2 SQIVND come from the germline V gene (reference sequence). There are 14 residues in the CDR3. V was shortened by 5 bases and J by 4 bases, with 15 bases between the two germline ends. The CDR3 sequence is CASSPSRDVYEQYF. DNA of the CDR3: TGTGCCAGTAGTCCGTCCCGGGACGTATACGAGCAGTACTTC.

The V and J genes are TRBV18 and TRBJ2-3; either TRBD1 or TRBD2 may fit D (5 bases each). With 2 bases removed from V and 3 bases from J, the gap between germline ends came to 18 bases. The CDR3 extends over 17 amino acids. Germline V gene sequence: CDR1 KGHSH, CDR2 LQKENI. CDR3 amino acids: CASSPSLANAGTDTQYF. In DNA, the CDR3 is TGTGCCAGCTCACCATCCTTAGCGAACGCAGGGACAGATACGCAGTATTTT.

CDR3: CASSYGPGWETQYF. CDR3 sequence (DNA): TGTGCCAGCAGTTACGGGCCAGGGTGGGAGACCCAGTACTTC. The chain uses TRBV6-5 and TRBJ2-5; a weak D match, TRBD1 (5 bases). This CDR3 is 14 amino acids long. Germline lookup yields CDR1 MNHEY and CDR2 SVGAGI. V lost 2 bases and J lost 5, with 12 bases in between.

The table lists this clone with a count of one. The CDR3 coding sequence is TGTGCCAGCAGCCAAGTCGTCAGGGGCAACATTCAGTACTTC. Amino acid sequence: CASSQVVRGNIQYF. The J gene is TRBJ2-4, the V gene TRBV3-1 (or the pseudogene TRBV3-2), with D perhaps matching TRBD1 (6 bases). The CDR3 is 14 residues long. The germline CDR1 and CDR2 sequences are LGHDT and YNNKEL (reference sequence). The V end lost 1 base, the J end lost 7 bases, and 11 bases lay between the germline ends.

In its sample, this clone was seen a few times. CDR3 nucleotide sequence: TGTGCCAGTAGTCTGACCCGACAGGGATGGAGGACTGAAGCTTTCTTT. Encoded protein: CASSLTRQGWRTEAFF. The chain carries TRBV19 and TRBJ1-1; TRBD1 agrees at 7 bases. The CDR3 runs to 16 residues. After removal of 5 bases from V and 5 bases from J, the junction contained 14 bases not matched to a gene. Per the germline V gene, CDR1 is LNHDA and CDR2 is SQIVND (reference sequence).

This chain connects TRBV19 to TRBJ1-2; tentatively, D is TRBD1 (5 bases). Looked up from germline, CDR1 is LNHDA and CDR2 is SQIVND (reference sequence). The CDR3 sequence is 14 residues long. V was trimmed by 9 bases and J by 2 bases, leaving 16 bases between them. CDR3 in amino acids: CASKKGWENYGYTF. DNA of the CDR3: TGTGCCAGCAAGAAGGGGTGGGAGAACTATGGCTACACCTTC.

This chain connects TRBV12-3 or TRBV12-4 to TRBJ2-1; D gene uncertain. The CDR3 contains 11 residues. Trimming removed 3 bases at V and 10 bases at J, with 7 bases between. The CDR3 spells CASSFGAEQFF. In DNA form, the CDR3 reads TGTGCCAGCAGTTTCGGTGCGGAGCAGTTCTTC.

The chain joins TRBV5-1 to TRBJ1-4; tentative D call: TRBD1 (5 bases). This CDR3 has 14 residues. The V and J ends lost 6 bases and 5 bases respectively, with 14 bases between them. Germline V gene data show CDR1 as SGHRS and CDR2 as YFSETQ. CDR3 nucleotides: TGCGCCAGCAAGGTGGAGTGGGGGAATGAAAAACTGTTTTTT. Residues: CASKVEWGNEKLFF.

The genes are TRBV5-1 and TRBJ1-3; no clear D. The CDR3 loop spans 15 amino acids. Trimming removed 0 bases at V and 0 bases at J, with 7 bases between. Germline-derived CDR1 and CDR2 are SGHRS and YFSETQ. The CDR3 loop reads CASSLGALSGNTIYF. The CDR3, as DNA: TGCGCCAGCAGCTTGGGTGCTCTCTCTGGAAACACCATATATTTT.

V gene TRBV3-1 (or the pseudogene TRBV3-2) combines with J gene TRBJ1-1; TRBD1 agrees at 7 bases. The J segment lost 8 bases and the V segment lost 3 bases, leaving 3 bases of the junction unmatched. The germline gives CDR1 LGHDT, CDR2 YNNKEL (reference sequence). This CDR3 comprises 12 residues. The CDR3 DNA reads as TGTGCCAGCAGCCAGGAGACAGGGGAAGCTTTCTTT. It specifies CASSQETGEAFF.

This chain links TRBV3-1 (or the pseudogene TRBV3-2) with TRBJ2-7, with 9 bases aligning to TRBD2. This CDR3 has 19 amino acids. Germline CDR1 LGHDT, CDR2 YNNKEL (reference sequence). The V segment lost 1 base and the J segment 2 bases; nucleotides outside the gene matches: 15. As DNA, the CDR3 is TGTGCCAGCAGCCAAGGGTTGGGTCTAGCGGGAAGAATCCCCTACGAGCAGTACTTC. Translated, it gives CASSQGLGLAGRIPYEQYF.

The V and J genes are TRBV11-2 and TRBJ2-3; D is possibly TRBD1 or TRBD2 (5 bases each). CDR3 length: 13 amino acids. V was cut by 5 bases and J by 6 bases, with 12 bases left in between. The V gene's germline CDR1 is SGHAT and CDR2 FQNNGV. This chain's CDR3 is CASSTRDADTQYF. The DNA of the CDR3 is TGTGCCAGCAGCACTAGGGACGCCGATACGCAGTATTTT. The full variable domain, with the rest looked up from reference TRBV11-2 and TRBJ2-3, is EAGVAQSPRYKIIEKRQSVAFWCNPISGHATLYWYQQILGQGPKLLIQFQNNGVVDDSQLPKDRFSAERLKGVDSTLKIQPAKLEDSAVYLCASSTRDADTQYFGPGTRLTVL.

This chain joins TRBV4-1 and TRBJ1-3; 9 bases match TRBD1. The trim removed 6 bases at V and 3 bases at J, leaving 6 bases unmatched. The CDR3 is 15 amino acids. Per germline, CDR1 MGHRA and CDR2 YSYEKL. CDR3 amino acids: CASRHRGLGGNTIYF. As DNA, the CDR3 is TGCGCCAGCAGACACAGGGGGCTGGGTGGAAACACCATATATTTT.

The V gene is TRBV10-1, the J gene TRBJ1-1; TRBD1 agrees at 7 bases. Trimming took 8 bases from V and 2 from J; bases not matched to a gene: 8. Germline assignment: CDR1 WNHNN and CDR2 SYGVQD (reference sequence). The CDR3 covers 14 residues. CDR3 nucleotides: TGCGCCAGCTCCGCGGGACAGACTAACACTGAAGCTTTCTTT. Translation gives CASSAGQTNTEAFF.

The V and J genes are TRBV18 and TRBJ1-4; tentative D call: TRBD1 (5 bases). Germline lookup yields CDR1 KGHSH and CDR2 LQKENI. The CDR3 spans 14 residues. Trimming took off 1 base at V and 8 bases at J, with 11 bases between the two ends. The CDR3 is CASSPRRANEKLFF. The CDR3 DNA follows: TGTGCCAGCTCACCACGCAGGGCGAACGAAAAACTGTTTTTT. Filled out from reference TRBV18 and TRBJ1-4, the complete variable domain reads NAGVMQNPRHLVRRRGQEARLRCSPMKGHSHVYWYRQLPEEGLKFMVYLQKENIIDESGMPKERFSAEFPKEGPSILRIQQVVRGDSAAYFCASSPRRANEKLFFGSGTQLSVL.